Following are 24 T cell receptor beta chains from one sample sequenced in a study of T cells after yellow fever vaccination. TCRdb re-called the 5' RACE reads with MiXCR, one entry per CDR3 protein. Of about 400,000 distinct CDR3 sequences in the sample, around 6.5% are singletons; the top ten hold around 16%. The sample here was PBMCs, taken 5 days after the yellow fever booster vaccination. Receptors were obtained from a man aged 30 to 45 who received the YFV17D yellow fever vaccine.

This clonotype was detected only a few times. V gene TRBV29-1 combines with J gene TRBJ2-7; D gene ambiguous. The germline V and J ends were trimmed by 3 bases and 1 base, with 7 bases remaining between them. CDR1 is SQVTM and CDR2 is ANQGSEA in the germline V gene. There are 12 residues in the CDR3. This CDR3 is CSVEGLSYEQYF. As DNA, the CDR3 is TGCAGCGTTGAGGGCCTTTCCTACGAGCAGTACTTC.

The chain joins TRBV27 to TRBJ2-7; TRBD1 might be the D (5 bases). V was clipped by 2 bases and J by 3 bases, with 11 bases between them. CDR1 MNHEY and CDR2 SMNVEV come from the germline V gene (reference sequence). The length of the CDR3 is 14 residues. CDR3 protein: CASSLTDRVYEQYF. The CDR3, as DNA: TGTGCCAGCAGTTTAACCGACAGAGTCTACGAGCAGTACTTC.

Only a few counts were recorded for this clonotype. The chain couples TRBV12-3 or TRBV12-4 to TRBJ2-2, with 7 bases fitting TRBD1. This CDR3 spans 15 amino acids. J was trimmed by 4 bases and V by 6 bases; bases with no gene match: 8. The CDR3 DNA is TGTGCCAGCAGGCCCCCGACAGGGTCCACCGGGGAGCTGTTTTTT. It specifies CASRPPTGSTGELFF.

This clonotype was seen a handful of times. The chain is built from TRBV27 and TRBJ2-2; 7 bases are a match to TRBD1. The CDR3 length is 13 residues. With 6 bases clipped from V and 11 bases from J, the junction kept 9 bases outside the gene matches. CDR1 MNHEY and CDR2 SMNVEV come from the germline V gene (reference sequence). Here the CDR3 DNA reads TGTGCCAGCAGCTTGGGGTGGGACAGTGAGCTGTTTTTT. Translating gives CASSLGWDSELFF.

This clonotype was counted many times. The CDR3 DNA reads TGTGCCATCAGTGGACAGGGCGCGAACACTGAAGCTTTCTTT. It specifies CAISGQGANTEAFF. The chain links TRBV10-3 to TRBJ1-1; 7 bases line up with TRBD1. Germline-derived CDR1 and CDR2 are ENHRY and SYGVKD. The CDR3 sequence is 14 residues long. J gave up 1 base and V 4 bases, and 3 bases lay outside the gene matches.

This chain uses TRBV11-2 with TRBJ2-4; the D is unclear. The germline V and J ends were trimmed by 0 bases and 0 bases, with 12 bases remaining between them. The CDR3 runs 17 residues. The germline gives CDR1 SGHAT, CDR2 FQNNGV. CDR3: CASSLESAELAKNIQYF. For the CDR3, the DNA is TGTGCCAGCAGCTTAGAATCCGCTGAACTAGCCAAAAACATTCAGTACTTC.

This clonotype was seen at least ten times. The V and J genes are TRBV24-1 and TRBJ2-1; 10 bases agree with TRBD1. Trimming at V came to 5 bases and at J to 6 bases, leaving 12 bases not matched to a gene. This CDR3 is 17 amino acids long. Per the germline V gene, CDR1 is KGHDR and CDR2 is SFDVKD. CDR3 coding DNA: TGTGCCACCAGTGCCGGGACAGGGGATGTCGATGTCAATGAGCAGTTCTTC. It yields the protein CATSAGTGDVDVNEQFF.

This clonotype was found many times. The rearrangement uses TRBV7-2 and TRBJ2-2, with no clear D. V was shortened by 1 base and J by 0 bases, with 9 bases between the two germline ends. The germline gives CDR1 SGHTA, CDR2 FQGNSA. The CDR3 runs to 16 residues. CDR3 amino acids: CASSLVPLTNTGELFF. DNA for the CDR3: TGTGCCAGCAGCTTAGTTCCCCTGACGAACACCGGGGAGCTGTTTTTT. The whole variable domain, remainder taken from reference TRBV7-2 and TRBJ2-2, is GAGVSQSPSNKVTEKGKDVELRCDPISGHTALYWYRQSLGQGLEFLIYFQGNSAPDKSGLPSDRFSAERTGGSVSTLTIQRTQQEDSAVYLCASSLVPLTNTGELFFGEGSRLTVL.

This clonotype was found a few times. The chain recombines TRBV6-5 with TRBJ2-4; D perhaps matches TRBD2 (6 bases). The CDR3 extends over 16 amino acids. CDR1 and CDR2 (germline): MNHEY, SVGAGI. V shed 4 bases and J shed 8 bases, with 21 bases lying between them. CDR3 residues: CASSSTLGGHLDIQYF. CDR3 DNA: TGTGCCAGCAGTTCCACTCTTGGAGGGCACCTGGACATTCAGTACTTC.

A few counts support this clonotype. The chain's CDR3 is CAGGKYRDSTDTQYF. The CDR3 DNA reads TGTGCCGGAGGAAAATACCGGGATAGCACAGATACGCAGTATTTT. The chain is built from TRBV21-1 and TRBJ2-3; TRBD1 is the table's D call, not checked against the DNA. TRBV21-1 corresponds to a pseudogene. The CDR3 consists of 15 residues.

Ten or more counts support this clonotype. The V call is TRBV28, the J call TRBJ2-2, with 11 bases lining up with TRBD1. Trimming removed 5 bases from V and 6 bases from J; junction bases left unmatched: 14. CDR3 length: 18 amino acids. The germline V gene has CDR1 MDHEN and CDR2 SYDVKM. The CDR3 sequence is CASSTGTGGPVRSGELFF. CDR3 sequence (DNA): TGTGCCAGCAGTACCGGGACAGGGGGACCGGTTCGGTCCGGGGAGCTGTTTTTT. The whole variable domain, remainder taken from reference TRBV28 and TRBJ2-2, is DVKVTQSSRYLVKRTGEKVFLECVQDMDHENMFWYRQDPGLGLRLIYFSYDVKMKEKGDIPEGYSVSREKKERFSLILESASTNQTSMYLCASSTGTGGPVRSGELFFGEGSRLTVL.

The rearrangement joins TRBV5-1 to TRBJ2-1; perhaps TRBD2 as D (5 bases). The V and J ends lost 1 base and 8 bases respectively, with 16 bases between them. The CDR3 has 15 amino acids. Germline V CDR1 and CDR2: SGHRS, YFSETQ. The CDR3 coding sequence is TGCGCCAGCAGCTTGAATGTCGCTAGCTCATATGAGCAGTTCTTC. Encoded protein: CASSLNVASSYEQFF.

The chain recombines TRBV2 with TRBJ1-5; D may be TRBD1 (5 bases). Germline V gives CDR1 SNHLY, CDR2 FYNNEI. The V gene lost 4 bases and the J gene lost 3 bases, with 13 bases spanning the gap. CDR3 length: 15 residues. CDR3 loop: CASSAVTANNQPQHF. The CDR3 nucleotides read TGTGCCAGCAGTGCTGTGACAGCGAACAATCAGCCCCAGCATTTT.

This clonotype was counted between two and nine times. The chain recombines TRBV3-1 with TRBJ2-7; D is uncertain. The CDR3 runs to 11 residues. Germline assignment: CDR1 LGHDT and CDR2 YNNKEL (reference sequence). Trimming pared 2 bases from V and 6 bases from J, leaving 5 bases between. CDR3 DNA sequence: TGTGCCAGCAGCCAACCCGGCGAGCAGTACTTC. This codes for CASSQPGEQYF.

V and J are TRBV3-1 and TRBJ1-6; 7 positions match TRBD1. This CDR3 has 15 residues. Per germline, CDR1 LGHDT and CDR2 YNNKEL (reference sequence). The ends lost 4 bases at V and 4 bases at J; junction bases unmatched: 4. CDR3 bases: TGTGCCAGCAGCCGGACAGGCGTTTATAATTCACCCCTCCACTTT. Translation gives CASSRTGVYNSPLHF. Drawing the rest from reference TRBV3-1 and TRBJ1-6, the complete variable domain is DTAVSQTPKYLVTQMGNDKSIKCEQNLGHDTMYWYKQDSKKFLKIMFSYNNKELIINETVPNRFSPKSPDKAHLNLHINSLELGDSAVYFCASSRTGVYNSPLHFGNGTRLTVT.

The chain carries TRBV11-2 and TRBJ2-1; 11 nucleotides agree with TRBD2. The ends lost 5 bases at V and 1 base at J; junction bases unmatched: 16. CDR1 is SGHAT and CDR2 is FQNNGV in the germline V gene. The CDR3 runs 20 residues. The CDR3 sequence: CASSPGVVAGGPTSYNEQFF. The CDR3 coding sequence is TGTGCCAGCAGCCCTGGTGTGGTAGCGGGAGGGCCTACGTCCTACAATGAGCAGTTCTTC.

This clonotype was counted ten times or more. The chain recombines TRBV5-1 with TRBJ2-3; D gene unclear. V was clipped by 0 bases and J by 5 bases, with 7 bases between them. This CDR3 contains 13 residues. From germline, CDR1 is SGHRS and CDR2 YFSETQ. The chain's CDR3 is CASSLEELDTQYF. Here the CDR3 DNA reads TGCGCCAGCAGCTTGGAGGAGCTAGATACGCAGTATTTT.

The chain links TRBV5-1 to TRBJ1-3; maybe TRBD1 (5 bases). The CDR3 is made up of 15 amino acids. Trimming stripped 0 bases from V and 4 bases from J, with 11 bases between. Germline-derived CDR1 and CDR2 are SGHRS and YFSETQ. This chain's CDR3 is CASSLDAGIGNTIYF. In DNA, the CDR3 is TGCGCCAGCAGCTTGGACGCAGGGATCGGAAACACCATATATTTT.

This clonotype was counted between two and nine times. V gene TRBV29-1 combines with J gene TRBJ2-3; 7 bases are a match to TRBD1. Germline V gene lookup returns CDR1 SQVTM and CDR2 ANQGSEA. There are 14 residues in the CDR3. The V segment lost 7 bases and the J segment 5 bases; nucleotides outside the gene matches: 12. The CDR3 region is CSAGRQGVGDTQYF. CDR3 bases: TGCAGCGCTGGCAGGCAGGGGGTTGGAGATACGCAGTATTTT.

This clonotype was observed a few times. The V gene is TRBV19, the J gene TRBJ2-3; D could derive from TRBD1 or TRBD2 (5 bases each). The V gene lost 4 bases and the J gene lost 4 bases, with 12 bases spanning the gap. CDR1 and CDR2 from the germline V gene are LNHDA and SQIVND (reference sequence). The CDR3 spans 14 residues. CDR3 bases: TGTGCCAGTAGTAAGCGGCAGGGTCCAGATACGCAGTATTTT. It translates to CASSKRQGPDTQYF.

This clonotype appeared a few times. The rearrangement links TRBV12-3 or TRBV12-4 to TRBJ1-1; D unresolved. The CDR3 is 13 residues long. V was trimmed by 7 bases and J by 1 base, leaving 10 bases between them. The CDR3: CASNRAGNTEAFF. The CDR3 DNA follows: TGTGCCAGCAACCGGGCCGGGAACACTGAAGCTTTCTTT.

This clonotype was seen ten or more times. The CDR3 loop is CASSTVDGTDTQYF. CDR3 nucleotides: TGTGCCAGCAGCACGGTGGACGGCACAGATACGCAGTATTTT. The V call is TRBV7-9, the J call TRBJ2-3; D unresolved. CDR1 and CDR2 from the germline V gene are SEHNR and FQNEAQ (reference sequence). The CDR3 has 14 amino acids. With 5 bases removed from V and 1 base from J, the gap between germline ends came to 10 bases. The full variable domain, in which reference TRBV7-9 and TRBJ2-3 provide the parts outside the CDR3, is DTGVSQNPRHKITKRGQNVTFRCDPISEHNRLYWYRQTLGQGPEFLTYFQNEAQLEKSRLLSDRFSAERPKGSFSTLEIQRTEQGDSAMYLCASSTVDGTDTQYFGPGTRLTVL.

This clonotype appeared many times. This rearrangement joins TRBV6-5 to TRBJ2-7; 14 bases line up with TRBD2. This CDR3 has 17 amino acids. V dropped 4 bases and J dropped 4; count of bases not matched to a gene: 9. The germline V gene has CDR1 MNHEY and CDR2 SVGAGI. In DNA, the CDR3 is TGTGCCAGCAGTTCCGGGACTAGCGGGAGTAGGAGGTACGAGCAGTACTTC. Translated, it gives CASSSGTSGSRRYEQYF.

The J gene is TRBJ2-1, the V gene TRBV7-2, with 14 bases matching TRBD2. CDR3 length: 16 residues. Germline lookup yields CDR1 SGHTA and CDR2 FQGNSA. Trimming at V came to 5 bases and at J to 1 base, leaving 1 base not matched to a gene. CDR3 coding DNA: TGTGCCAGCAGCCGGACTAGCGGGAGGTCCTACAATGAGCAGTTCTTC. It translates to CASSRTSGRSYNEQFF.